These T cell receptor beta chains were read from a single sample in a study of post-analysis software for immune sequencing data. MiXCR, run by TCRdb on the PCR reads, gives a single entry per CDR3 protein. The sample records hundreds of thousands of distinct CDR3 sequences, roughly half being singletons. Sequenced sample: blood. All receptors come from a girl aged 5-17 years with multiple sclerosis. Each CDR3 is given with its conserved first and last residue. The order of the fields is clone size, V gene, J gene, CDR3 protein. The listing skips clone size in some rows; elsewhere it reads once, few, many or a size class.

>-|TRBV7-9|TRBJ2-3
CASSLVGNPGTDTQYF
>-|TRBV29-1|-
CSVAPLLAAQGEQYF
>-|TRBV7-2|TRBJ1-6
CASSLVVDRGSSYNSPLHF
>-|TRBV7-8|TRBJ2-3
CASRPLSRNTQYF
>few|TRBV6-9|TRBJ2-5
CARLGPQGMRETQYF
>-|TRBV5-5|TRBJ1-1
CASSFFTPGSEAFF
>-|TRBV20-1|TRBJ2-5
CSASSPETQYF
>-|TRBV6-5|TRBJ1-2
CASSYSRSGNSHGYTF
>few|TRBV10-3|TRBJ2-1
CAIREWTSGTYNEQFF
>-|TRBV5-1|TRBJ1-2
CASRPTPTGGHGYTF
>-|TRBV5-1|-
CASSPNFKGEQYF
>few|TRBV21-1|TRBJ2-5
CADRGTFSYKQYF
>-|TRBV20-1|TRBJ2-3
CSRRVVSTDTQYF
>few|TRBV9|TRBJ2-1
CASSAAGSPGDEQFF
>-|TRBV12-3/TRBV12-4|TRBJ2-1
CASSLTTTYNEQFF
>few|TRBV15|TRBJ2-3
CATSSGHLTTTDTQYF
>-|TRBV29-1|-
CSVERGQKETQYF
>few|TRBV6-1|TRBJ2-1
CASSEGPLAGGGNEQFF